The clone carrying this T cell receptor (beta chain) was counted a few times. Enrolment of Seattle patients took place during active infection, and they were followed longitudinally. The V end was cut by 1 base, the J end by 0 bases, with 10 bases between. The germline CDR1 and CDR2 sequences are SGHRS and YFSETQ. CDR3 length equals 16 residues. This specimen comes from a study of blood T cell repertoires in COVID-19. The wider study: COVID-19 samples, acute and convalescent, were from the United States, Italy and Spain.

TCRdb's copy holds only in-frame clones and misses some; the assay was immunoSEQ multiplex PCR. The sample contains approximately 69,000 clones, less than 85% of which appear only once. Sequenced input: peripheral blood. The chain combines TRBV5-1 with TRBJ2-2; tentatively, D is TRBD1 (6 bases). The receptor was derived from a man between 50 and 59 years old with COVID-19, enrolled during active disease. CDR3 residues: CASSLRTVANTGELFF. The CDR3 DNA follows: TGCGCCAGCAGCTTGAGGACAGTCGCGAACACCGGGGAGCTGTTTTTT.